Sequencing of this T cell receptor beta chain was carried out in a study of blood T cells in healthy people across ages (dated by TCRdb to about 2015). Study-wide context: In model experiments, template switching captured about one uniquely barcoded TCR beta cDNA molecule for every two T cells. The study measured age-related changes in TCR beta repertoire diversity using deep sequencing normalized with unique cDNA molecular identifiers. Donors were grouped into four age groups: young (average roughly 17 years), middle-aged (39), aged (over 55) and long-lived (less than 85). For two donors (one aged 18 to 30 and one aged 80 or older), the study analyzed two additional independent replicas of 1 million unique cDNA reads from the same blood draw. The study at large found these results: The percentage of naive T cells measured by flow cytometry correlated strongly with observed TCR beta diversity. Because donor CMV infection status was unknown, age-related changes in expanded clonotypes were potentially confounded. Conclusive comparison of naive and antigen-experienced compartments was prevented by the profiling of bulk unsorted PBMCs. Observed TCR beta diversity per million T cells fell roughly linearly with age, and a significant reduction was already apparent by age around 44. Compared with the aged group, the long-lived group had more naive CD4+ T cells, fewer expanded clones and increased TCR diversity, suggesting age selection. Estimates of total diversity based on one million sequenced T cells were regarded as lower bounds and as underestimates.

This clonotype was counted a few times. The antigen it recognizes is unknown. Base qualities were left out, and no much larger clone turns up one base away. Preparation of the library involved 5' RACE. Sequenced using an Illumina HiSeq 2500. The second PCR ran for about 6 to 11 cycles and used a J-beta primer mix along with a sample-barcoded 5' primer. A template-switch 5' adaptor carrying 12 random nucleotides introduced a unique molecular identifier onto each TCR beta cDNA molecule. Each sample yielded at least 2.5 million CDR3-containing paired-end reads. First-strand cDNA was synthesized from all RNA with the Mint cDNA synthesis kit, primed by a TRBC-specific oligonucleotide. All cDNA was treated with uracil-DNA glycosylase and then went through a first 18-cycle PCR with the universal primers M1SS and BC2_uni_R. In the authors' own workflow: Each sample was normalized by randomly selecting 1 million high-quality reads, each carrying a distinct molecular identifier. Instead of being binned into consensus sequences, reads that shared molecular identifiers were thrown out. MiTCR, run with a Q25 quality threshold and the strictest error-elimination algorithm, handled CDR3 identification, clonotype clustering and error correction. Lower-bound total TCR beta diversity was estimated with a nonparametric unseen species model using Euler transformation. The public reads were reprocessed in TCRdb via fastp at Q25 and MiXCR, keeping in-frame beta chains. Each CDR3 protein gets just one entry, which takes the most common genes and DNA from the rows behind it. TCRdb, not the authors, supplied the V and J calls. The table for this sample lists hundreds of thousands of distinct CDR3 sequences; under 30% of them were counted only once. About 2.9% of the sample is taken by the ten largest.

The roughly 38 donors, aged 6 to 90 years, were systemically healthy Caucasian individuals from Russia. Each donor gave 8.5 to 10 milliliters of peripheral blood, collected into EDTA-treated Vacutainer tubes. Ficoll-Paque density-gradient centrifugation was used to isolate PBMCs, with at least 6.5 million obtained per sample. Trizol reagent was used to extract total RNA from PBMCs, with at least 6 micrograms per sample. For every donor, an aliquot of PBMCs went through flow cytometry to measure the percentages of naive CD45RAhigh/CD27high T cells. Reading from cysteine to phenylalanine, the CDR3 counts 13 amino acids. The retained sequence is limited to the CDR3, 39 bases, with the frame set at the first base. The germline V gene (reference sequence) provides CDR1 SEHNR and CDR2 FQNEAQ. V and J lose 0 bases and 6 bases, and a span of 8 bases separates them. The data were also submitted as part of a second study, on T cells of mothers and their children. The second study also describes: Nine systemically healthy Caucasian individuals served as donors, namely three mothers together with their six children. cDNA synthesis used all of the extracted RNA, with roughly 1.6 ug of RNA in each 15 ul reaction. In the second PCR, sample barcodes and 2-4 random nucleotides were introduced via the M1S primer. Over 8 million TCR beta CDR3 reads were obtained for each mother, and around 2.7 million reads were obtained for each child. In both related and unrelated pairs, thymic selection shapes the output of TCR recombination in a similar way, with inherited differences having only a minor effect. Normalized repertoire overlap was always slightly but never significantly higher in related than unrelated mother-child pairs. No persistent microchimeric T cell clones were found, with a detection sensitivity of approximately 100 clones per million clonotypes. To look for features that set related mother-child pairs apart from unrelated individuals, the researchers ran deep NGS to compare the TCR beta repertoires of mothers and children. On average, the children were approximately 11 +/- 4 years old, while the mothers were approximately 41 +/- 4 years old. After adapter ligation was performed with NEBNext reagents, the libraries were sequenced on an Illumina HiSeq 2000 with 100+100 nt paired-end reads. To avoid cross-contamination, the mother libraries and the child libraries were prepared a month apart and sequenced in separate runs. For each donor, somewhere between roughly 500,000 and 2,100,000 distinct TCR beta clonotypes were identified. Naive TCR beta clonotypes were estimated from low-frequency clonotypes matched to each donor's FACS-determined naive share, without sorting.

The sequence links TRBV7-9 to TRBJ1-2, with no confident D gene call. This TCR derives from a boy aged 5-17 years in good health. The sample comprised blood. The DNA sequence is TGTGCCAGCAGCTTAGCTGCCGGGGATGGCTACACCTTC. Translation gives CASSLAAGDGYTF.